Shown below are 21 T cell receptor beta chains from a single sample sequenced in a study of blood T cell repertoires in COVID-19. TCRdb's table, derived via immunoSEQ multiplex PCR, lists solely in-frame clones and lacks some. The sample carries 55,000 to 65,000 clones, approximately 90% recorded once. The specimen sequenced was peripheral blood. These receptors were obtained from a woman aged 60 to 75 with active COVID-19.

The chain uses TRBV19 and TRBJ2-7, with 9 bases fitting TRBD1. The CDR3 spans 16 residues. The ends lost 11 bases at V and 3 bases at J; junction bases unmatched: 17. Germline V gene data show CDR1 as LNHDA and CDR2 as SQIVND (reference sequence). In DNA form, the CDR3 reads TGTGCCGCTTGGGAGGGACAGGGAGAGTTTTACTACGAGCAGTACTTC. Protein sequence: CAAWEGQGEFYYEQYF.

V is TRBV20-1 and J is TRBJ2-5; D is uncertain. Germline assignment: CDR1 DFQATT and CDR2 SNEGSKA (reference sequence). The CDR3 sequence is 11 residues long. V lost 1 base and J 2 bases, leaving 2 bases between the germline ends. For the CDR3, the DNA is TGCAGTGCTAGAGCACAAGAGACCCAGTACTTC. This sequence encodes CSARAQETQYF.

The V gene is TRBV7-9, the J gene TRBJ1-2, with 7 positions matching TRBD1. The ends lost 5 bases at V and 7 bases at J; junction bases unmatched: 7. CDR1 and CDR2 from the germline V gene are SEHNR and FQNEAQ (reference sequence). CDR3 length: 13 residues. The CDR3 here is CASSQTGRPGYTF. Here the CDR3 DNA reads TGTGCCAGCAGCCAGACAGGGAGGCCTGGCTACACCTTC.

V gene TRBV5-1 combines with J gene TRBJ2-3; possible D gene TRBD1, 6 bases. This CDR3 contains 14 residues. CDR1 and CDR2 from the germline V gene are SGHRS and YFSETQ. V was clipped by 5 bases and J by 4 bases, with 14 bases between them. CDR3 protein: CASSRDTLSDTQYF. CDR3 DNA sequence: TGCGCCAGCAGTCGGGACACACTTTCAGATACGCAGTATTTT.

This rearrangement joins TRBV5-1 to TRBJ2-2; D gene uncertain. Looked up from germline, CDR1 is SGHRS and CDR2 is YFSETQ. V was shortened by 4 bases and J by 5 bases, with 15 bases between the two germline ends. The CDR3 loop spans 15 amino acids. CDR3 sequence (DNA): TGCGCCAGCAGCGAACAAGTTTTACAGACCGGGGAGCTGTTTTTT. Amino acid sequence: CASSEQVLQTGELFF.

In its sample, this clone was seen once. This chain connects TRBV7-9 to TRBJ2-7; TRBD2 aligns across 9 bases. Looked up from germline, CDR1 is SEHNR and CDR2 is FQNEAQ (reference sequence). This CDR3 is 14 amino acids long. V lost 1 base to trimming and J lost 7 bases; unmatched junction nucleotides: 5. The CDR3 region has the DNA TGTGCCAGCAGCTTAGGAGGTAGCGGGGGAGAGCAGTACTTC. Protein: CASSLGGSGGEQYF.

The chain joins TRBV5-6 to TRBJ1-2; 7 nucleotides match TRBD1. Germline V gene data show CDR1 as SGHDT and CDR2 as YYEEEE. Trimming cost V 0 bases and J 5 bases; bases outside gene matches: 4. This CDR3 comprises 14 residues. The CDR3 here is CASSLETRGYGYTF. The CDR3 DNA reads TGTGCCAGCAGCTTGGAGACCAGGGGGTATGGCTACACCTTC.

This sequence joins TRBV7-9 and TRBJ1-1, with 7 bases aligning to TRBD1. V was pared by 3 bases and J by 1 base, with 8 bases of the junction left unmatched. There are 16 residues in the CDR3. CDR1 and CDR2 from the germline V gene are SEHNR and FQNEAQ (reference sequence). The CDR3: CASSFTGVLRNTEAFF. The CDR3 DNA is TGTGCCAGCAGCTTCACAGGGGTGTTAAGGAACACTGAAGCTTTCTTT.

This sequence joins TRBV4-3 and TRBJ2-7, with 7 nucleotides matching TRBD1. From germline, CDR1 is LGHNA and CDR2 YSLEER. The CDR3 has 15 amino acids. V lost 0 bases to trimming and J lost 2 bases; unmatched junction nucleotides: 4. The CDR3 coding sequence is TGCGCCAGCAGCCAAGACCACGGGACAGCCTACGAGCAGTACTTC. Translating gives CASSQDHGTAYEQYF.

CDR3 region: CASSPGWGYGYTF. CDR3 in DNA: TGTGCCAGCAGCCCGGGGTGGGGCTATGGCTACACCTTC. The chain carries TRBV5-6 and TRBJ1-2; D not certain. Per the germline V gene, CDR1 is SGHDT and CDR2 is YYEEEE. V was cut by 4 bases and J by 4 bases, with 11 bases left in between. This CDR3 has 13 amino acids.

This clone has a single count. The chain carries TRBV18 and TRBJ1-1; D might be TRBD1 (6 bases). This CDR3 has 13 amino acids. The ends were cut back, 8 bases at V and 5 bases at J, with 15 bases in the middle. The germline V gene encodes CDR1 KGHSH and CDR2 LQKENI. CDR3 in amino acids: CASGGGAGTEAFF. The CDR3 DNA follows: TGTGCCAGCGGGGGCGGTGCCGGGACTGAAGCTTTCTTT.

The V call is TRBV7-3, the J call TRBJ2-2; 8 bases align to TRBD2. The CDR3 extends over 16 amino acids. J gave up 4 bases and V 4 bases, and 8 bases lay outside the gene matches. Per germline, CDR1 SGHTA and CDR2 FQGTGA. This CDR3 reads CASSSPRGAVTGELFF. CDR3 nucleotides: TGTGCCAGCAGCTCACCGCGGGGGGCGGTCACCGGGGAGCTGTTTTTT.

This clone was counted once. The V gene is TRBV20-1, the J gene TRBJ1-2; D remains ambiguous. This CDR3 is 12 amino acids long. Trimming left V 3 bases short and J 3 bases short, with 8 bases between. Per the germline V gene, CDR1 is DFQATT and CDR2 is SNEGSKA (reference sequence). CDR3 amino acids: CSASTSDYGYTF. The CDR3 DNA reads as TGCAGTGCTAGTACGTCGGACTATGGCTACACCTTC.

V gene TRBV7-9 combines with J gene TRBJ1-4; no firm D call. The germline gives CDR1 SEHNR, CDR2 FQNEAQ (reference sequence). The V gene lost 2 bases and the J gene lost 8 bases, with 6 bases spanning the gap. The CDR3 is 12 amino acids. The CDR3 coding sequence is TGTGCCAGCAGCTTACCGGGGGAAAAACTGTTTTTT. This sequence encodes CASSLPGEKLFF.

This clone was observed once. The J gene is TRBJ1-2, the V gene TRBV9, with TRBD1 matching over 8 bases. With 4 bases clipped from V and 7 bases from J, the junction kept 9 bases outside the gene matches. The CDR3 runs 14 residues. CDR1 is SGDLS and CDR2 is YYNGEE in the germline V gene. This CDR3 reads CASSLAGGLGGYTF. For the CDR3, the DNA is TGTGCCAGCAGCTTGGCAGGGGGCCTTGGTGGCTACACCTTC.

The CDR3 coding sequence is TGTGCCAGCAGCCCCAGCGGGGGGGCCTCAGATACGCAGTATTTT. Residues: CASSPSGGASDTQYF. This sequence joins TRBV7-2 and TRBJ2-3; 10 bases match TRBD2. Germline trimming cut 5 bases from V and 4 bases from J; bases unmatched to any gene: 6. The germline CDR1 and CDR2 sequences are SGHTA and FQGNSA. The CDR3 runs to 15 residues.

The J gene is TRBJ1-6, the V gene TRBV27; no firm D call. The germline gives CDR1 MNHEY, CDR2 SMNVEV (reference sequence). V lost 3 bases and J lost 4, with 7 bases in between. This CDR3 is built from 14 residues. In DNA form, the CDR3 reads TGTGCCAGCAGTTTTAGAGGGTATAATTCACCCCTCCACTTT. Its protein is CASSFRGYNSPLHF.

This chain joins TRBV5-4 and TRBJ2-7, with 12 bases aligning to TRBD1. CDR1 and CDR2 (germline): SGHNT, YYREEE (reference sequence). CDR3 length: 16 amino acids. The junction had 9 bases not matched to a gene; V was cut back by 4 bases and J by 4 bases. The chain's CDR3 is CASSRGTGGLGYEQYF. DNA of the CDR3: TGTGCCAGCAGCCGCGGGACAGGGGGCTTAGGATACGAGCAGTACTTC.

The chain joins TRBV3-1 (or the pseudogene TRBV3-2) to TRBJ2-5; weak D call: TRBD2 (6 bases). The V gene lost 3 bases and the J gene lost 4 bases, with 12 bases spanning the gap. This CDR3 spans 14 amino acids. The germline CDR1 and CDR2 sequences are LGHDT and YNNKEL (reference sequence). The CDR3 reads CASSQGRDSETQYF. DNA of the CDR3: TGTGCCAGCAGCCAGGGCCGGGACTCAGAGACCCAGTACTTC.

This clone was observed once. The chain employs TRBV23-1 and TRBJ1-1; the D is unclear. TRBV23-1 is labeled an ORF, and its function is uncertain. This CDR3 has 16 residues. Deletions cut 0 bases from V and 2 bases from J, with 13 bases between. This chain's CDR3 is CASSQSSPGENTEAFF. In DNA form, the CDR3 reads TGCGCCAGCAGTCAATCCAGTCCGGGTGAAAACACTGAAGCTTTCTTT.

This rearrangement joins TRBV29-1 to TRBJ1-5, with 8 bases lining up with TRBD1. Germline CDR1 is SQVTM and CDR2 is ANQGSEA. With V trimmed by 4 bases and J by 4 bases, 0 bases remained unmatched. This CDR3 region has 12 residues. This CDR3 is CSVGQGNQPQHF. The CDR3 DNA reads TGCAGCGTTGGACAGGGGAATCAGCCCCAGCATTTT. Full variable domain (missing parts from reference TRBV29-1 and TRBJ1-5): SAVISQKPSRDICQRGTSLTIQCQVDSQVTMMFWYRQQPGQSLTLIATANQGSEATYESGFVIDKFPISRPNLTFSTLTVSNMSPEDSSIYLCSVGQGNQPQHFGDGTRLSIL.